This TCR beta chain originates from a study of CD8+ T cells in alopecia areata. Once RNA had been extracted, it was reverse transcribed into cDNA to act as the sequencing template. TCRdb's copy holds only in-frame clones and misses some; the assay was immunoSEQ multiplex PCR. The repertoire holds 150,000 or so clones, with 87% as singletons. Concerning this clone itself: Its target is not known.

Study-wide results and limits: Tissue-resident alphabeta T cells belonging to normal skin likewise get sequenced within scalp specimens. Lesional scalp displayed greater clonality than normal scalp, most notably in alopecia totalis/universalis.

The sample consisted of CD8+ T cells sorted from blood, taken at week 0. The receptor comes from a human donor with alopecia areata.

The CDR3 region is CASSRGQGGTDTQYF. The DNA of the CDR3 is TGCGCCAGCAGCAGGGGACAGGGTGGCACAGATACGCAGTATTTT. V is TRBV5-1 and J is TRBJ2-3; 9 bases align to TRBD1. The CDR3 totals 15 residues. The germline V gene has CDR1 SGHRS and CDR2 YFSETQ. The J segment lost 1 base and the V segment lost 4 bases, leaving 4 bases of the junction unmatched.